These 26 T cell receptor beta chains came from one sample sequenced in a study of CXCR3-negative and CXCR3-positive naive CD8 T cells. Broader study findings: Hydrophobicity was higher for TRB CDR3s found in CXCR3-positive naive cells than in CXCR3-negative naive cells.

These TCRs' antigens remain unknown. Preparation of TRB cDNA libraries relied on 5' RACE carrying UMI labels. TCRdb reprocessed the 5' RACE reads; each CDR3 protein has one entry and no DNA is given. The sample includes 5,100 or so distinct CDR3 sequences. Sequencing input: naive CXCR3+ CD8+ T cells from blood. Described subset: CD45RO-CCR7+CD27+CD95- naive CD8+ T cells expressing CXCR3 (TNR3+). The receptors stem from a human donor in good health. Some clones in this sample may be carry-over from other donors' samples.

The genes are TRBV5-1 and TRBJ2-7. This CDR3 comprises 14 residues. Germline values: CDR1 SGHRS, CDR2 YFSETQ. CDR3 in amino acids: CASSFWTDSYEQYF.

The V and J genes are TRBV20-1 and TRBJ2-7; TCRdb outputs TRBD1, but without DNA this stays unchecked. Germline CDR1 DFQATT, CDR2 SNEGSKA (reference sequence). The CDR3 has 15 amino acids. CDR3 protein: CSARPLSGTFSEQYF.

According to its frequency, this clonotype is medium-sized. V is TRBV18 and J is TRBJ2-1; TCRdb gives TRBD1 as the D gene, but with no DNA this cannot be confirmed. Germline loops: CDR1 KGHSH, CDR2 LQKENI. The CDR3 has 17 amino acids. The CDR3 here is CASSPPPGGVRNNEQFF.

In terms of frequency, this clonotype is large. The V and J genes are TRBV7-6 and TRBJ2-5. CDR3 length equals 12 residues. The germline V gene encodes CDR1 SGHVS and CDR2 FNYEAQ. The chain's CDR3 is CASSRTRGTQYF.

The J gene is TRBJ2-7, the V gene TRBV30; without DNA, the TCRdb call of TRBD1 cannot be checked. Per the germline V gene, CDR1 is GTSNPN and CDR2 is SVGIG (reference sequence). CDR3 length equals 14 residues. CDR3 sequence reads: CTWNPAPGGYEQYF. Combining the CDR3 with reference TRBV30 and TRBJ2-7 gives the whole variable domain SQTIHQWPATLVQPVGSPLSLECTVEGTSNPNLYWYRQAAGRGLQLLFYSVGIGQISSEVPQNLSASRPQDRQFILSSKKLLLSDSGFYLCTWNPAPGGYEQYFGPGTRLTVT.

The chain is built from TRBV7-6 and TRBJ2-2; the TCRdb call, TRBD1, lacks DNA for checking. This CDR3 is 16 amino acids long. The germline V gene encodes CDR1 SGHVS and CDR2 FNYEAQ. CDR3: CASSSGQGAYTGELFF.

Frequency places this clonotype as medium-sized. The chain employs TRBV6-6 and TRBJ1-2; checking the TCRdb D call of TRBD1 is not possible without DNA. The CDR3 is 15 amino acids. CDR1 and CDR2 from the germline V gene are MNHNY and SVGAGI (reference sequence). The CDR3 loop is CASSESGAANYGYTF.

The rearrangement links TRBV29-1 to TRBJ1-1; checking the TCRdb D call of TRBD1 is not possible without DNA. The CDR3 is 13 residues long. Germline CDR1 SQVTM, CDR2 ANQGSEA. CDR3 region: CSVQKGDRAEAFF.

V and J are TRBV19 and TRBJ2-1; the D call from TCRdb, TRBD2, cannot be confirmed without DNA. The CDR3 runs 16 residues. Germline V gene lookup returns CDR1 LNHDA and CDR2 SQIVND (reference sequence). The CDR3 region is CASSIGALGGLNEQFF.

The chain is built from TRBV3-1 and TRBJ2-5; TCRdb outputs TRBD1, but without DNA this stays unchecked. The CDR3 is 17 amino acids. Germline V lookup: CDR1 LGHDT, CDR2 YNNKEL (reference sequence). CDR3 in amino acids: CASSQPGSGAFQETQYF.

This clonotype is medium-sized by frequency. The rearrangement joins TRBV29-1 to TRBJ2-7; the TCRdb call, TRBD2, lacks DNA for checking. In germline, CDR1 is SQVTM, CDR2 ANQGSEA. The CDR3 covers 13 residues. CDR3 loop: CSVEASASYEQYF.

The gene calls are TRBV29-1 and TRBJ2-1; TCRdb's D call, TRBD1, is unchecked because there is no DNA. This CDR3 comprises 14 residues. CDR1 is SQVTM, CDR2 ANQGSEA, per germline. The CDR3 sequence is CSVGPGAGHNEQFF.

This clonotype is deemed medium-sized by its frequency. The chain is built from TRBV28 and TRBJ1-5. This CDR3 has 15 residues. Germline CDR1 is MDHEN and CDR2 is SYDVKM. The CDR3 spells CASSLTGGGNQPQHF. Full variable domain (rest looked up from reference TRBV28 and TRBJ1-5): DVKVTQSSRYLVKRTGEKVFLECVQDMDHENMFWYRQDPGLGLRLIYFSYDVKMKEKGDIPEGYSVSREKKERFSLILESASTNQTSMYLCASSLTGGGNQPQHFGDGTRLSIL.

This clonotype is labeled medium-sized based on frequency. CDR3 sequence reads: CASLRVRRNPEAFF. The V and J genes are TRBV28 and TRBJ1-1; the D gene TCRdb calls, TRBD1, cannot be checked with no DNA. CDR1 and CDR2 from the germline V gene are MDHEN and SYDVKM. There are 14 residues in the CDR3.

The chain carries TRBV29-1 and TRBJ2-7; TCRdb reports TRBD1, a call that lacks DNA to check it against. The CDR3 totals 14 residues. The V gene's germline CDR1 is SQVTM and CDR2 ANQGSEA. The CDR3 protein is CSAQGGDTTYEQYF.

This rearrangement joins TRBV29-1 to TRBJ2-7; with no DNA, the TCRdb D assignment of TRBD1 cannot be verified. CDR3 length: 13 amino acids. CDR1 is SQVTM, CDR2 ANQGSEA, per germline. This CDR3 reads CSVEDRDSYEQYF.

The chain employs TRBV29-1 and TRBJ2-7. The length of the CDR3 is 11 residues. Germline V CDR1 and CDR2: SQVTM, ANQGSEA. The CDR3 spells CSVLDYYEQYF.

The CDR3 sequence is CASGDSLQTNIQYF. The gene calls are TRBV12-3 or TRBV12-4 and TRBJ2-4. The CDR3 consists of 14 residues.

The chain employs TRBV3-1 and TRBJ2-5; TCRdb names TRBD2, which stays unverified in the absence of DNA. Per the germline V gene, CDR1 is LGHDT and CDR2 is YNNKEL (reference sequence). The CDR3 runs to 15 residues. The CDR3 protein is CASSQVWAYGETQYF.

According to its frequency, this clonotype is medium-sized (0.01 to 0.1%). This chain joins TRBV2 and TRBJ2-4; no DNA is available, so the TRBD2 call from TCRdb remains unchecked. There are 13 residues in the CDR3. CDR1 and CDR2 (germline): SNHLY, FYNNEI. CDR3 protein: CASMTSGDNIQYF.

The V gene is TRBV29-1, the J gene TRBJ1-2; TCRdb selects TRBD1, and the lack of DNA leaves this call unchecked. There are 14 residues in the CDR3. From germline, CDR1 is SQVTM and CDR2 ANQGSEA. The CDR3 loop reads CSGLPLQGAGGYTF.

The chain carries TRBV29-1 and TRBJ2-5; there is no DNA to check the TCRdb D call of TRBD2. The CDR3 sequence is 13 residues long. In germline, CDR1 is SQVTM, CDR2 ANQGSEA. CDR3: CSVEGGYQETQYF.

This clonotype is called medium-sized (0.01 to 0.1%) based on its frequency. The chain carries TRBV6-6 and TRBJ2-1; TCRdb names TRBD2, which stays unverified in the absence of DNA. Germline V gene lookup returns CDR1 MNHNY and CDR2 SVGAGI (reference sequence). There are 17 residues in the CDR3. The CDR3 spells CASSYSSGSSDYNEQFF.

The rearrangement uses TRBV7-2 and TRBJ2-2; the D gene TCRdb calls, TRBD2, cannot be checked with no DNA. CDR1 and CDR2 from the germline V gene are SGHTA and FQGNSA. The CDR3 covers 19 residues. CDR3 protein: CASSLVVYLAGVDTGELFF.

V is TRBV2 and J is TRBJ1-2; TCRdb calls TRBD1, which cannot be checked without DNA. Germline loops: CDR1 SNHLY, CDR2 FYNNEI. The CDR3 length is 13 residues. CDR3 region: CASPGTDNYGYTF.

The chain carries TRBV12-3 or TRBV12-4 and TRBJ1-4. The CDR3 length is 12 residues. This chain's CDR3 is CASSFSDEKLFF.